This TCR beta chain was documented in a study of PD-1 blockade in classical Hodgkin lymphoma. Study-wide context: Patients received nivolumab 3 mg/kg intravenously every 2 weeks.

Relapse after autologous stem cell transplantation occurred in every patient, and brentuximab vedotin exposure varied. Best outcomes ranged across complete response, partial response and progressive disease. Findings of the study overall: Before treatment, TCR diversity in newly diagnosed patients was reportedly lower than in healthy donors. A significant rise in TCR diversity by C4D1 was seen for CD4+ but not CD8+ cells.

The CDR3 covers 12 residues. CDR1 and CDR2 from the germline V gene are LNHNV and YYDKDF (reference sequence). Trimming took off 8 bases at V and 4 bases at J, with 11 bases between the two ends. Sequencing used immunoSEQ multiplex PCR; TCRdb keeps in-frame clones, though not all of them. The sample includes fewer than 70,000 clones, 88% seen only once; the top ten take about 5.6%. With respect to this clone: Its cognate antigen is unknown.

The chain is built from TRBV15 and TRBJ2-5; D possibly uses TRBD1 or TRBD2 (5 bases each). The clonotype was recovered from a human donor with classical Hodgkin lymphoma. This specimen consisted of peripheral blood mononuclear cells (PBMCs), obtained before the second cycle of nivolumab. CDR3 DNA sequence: TGTGCCACCCAGAGGGGCAGAGAGACCCAGTACTTC. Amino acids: CATQRGRETQYF. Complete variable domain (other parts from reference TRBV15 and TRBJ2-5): DAMVIQNPRYQVTQFGKPVTLSCSQTLNHNVMYWYQQKSSQAPKLLFHYYDKDFNNEADTPDNFQSRRPNTSFCFLDIRSPGLGDTAMYLCATQRGRETQYFGPGTRLLVL.